The T cell receptor beta chain described here comes from a study of monozygotic twins with inflammatory bowel disease. The CDR3 is 15 residues long. CDR1 DFQATT and CDR2 SNEGSKA come from the germline V gene (reference sequence). Study-level findings and limits: No one strong IBD-associated signal or clonotype was supported. No repertoire similarity difference was seen between concordant and discordant twins; power was possibly limited. A distinction between different T cell subtypes was not possible.

Note on this clonotype: Its antigen is unknown.

With the 5' RACE reads reprocessed, TCRdb shows one record per CDR3 protein and no DNA. The sample features just over 300,000 distinct CDR3 sequences, with over 5.5% in its top ten. The TCR was taken from a human donor with ulcerative colitis or Crohn's disease, or a healthy co-twin of an affected twin (not recorded which). The sequenced material came from blood. This rearrangement joins TRBV20-1 to TRBJ1-5. This chain's CDR3 is CSAAAGHWSNQPQHF.